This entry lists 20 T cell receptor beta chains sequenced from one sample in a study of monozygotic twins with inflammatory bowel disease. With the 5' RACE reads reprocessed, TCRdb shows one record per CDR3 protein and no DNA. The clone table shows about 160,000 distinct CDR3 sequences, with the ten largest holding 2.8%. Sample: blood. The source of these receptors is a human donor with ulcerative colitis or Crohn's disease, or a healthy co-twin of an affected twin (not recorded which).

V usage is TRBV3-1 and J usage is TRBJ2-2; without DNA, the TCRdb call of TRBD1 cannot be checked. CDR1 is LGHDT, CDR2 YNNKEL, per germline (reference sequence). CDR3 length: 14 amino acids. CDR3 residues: CASSSGGRTGELFF.

The chain's CDR3 is CASSRVRVSNYGYTF. The chain links TRBV11-2 to TRBJ1-2; TCRdb outputs TRBD1, but without DNA this stays unchecked. Germline V CDR1 and CDR2: SGHAT, FQNNGV. The CDR3 totals 15 residues.

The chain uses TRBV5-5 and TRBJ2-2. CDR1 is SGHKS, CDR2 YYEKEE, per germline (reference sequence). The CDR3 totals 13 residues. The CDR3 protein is CASSQTTFGELFF.

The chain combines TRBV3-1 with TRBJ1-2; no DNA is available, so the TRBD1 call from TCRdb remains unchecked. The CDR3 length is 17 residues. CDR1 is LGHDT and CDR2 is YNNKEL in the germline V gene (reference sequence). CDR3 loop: CASSQHRGRTEDYGYTF.

The CDR3 here is CASSLGPRTGLDYGYTF. The V and J genes are TRBV5-1 and TRBJ1-2; TCRdb's D call, TRBD1, is unchecked because there is no DNA. Germline CDR1 SGHRS, CDR2 YFSETQ. The CDR3 has 17 residues.

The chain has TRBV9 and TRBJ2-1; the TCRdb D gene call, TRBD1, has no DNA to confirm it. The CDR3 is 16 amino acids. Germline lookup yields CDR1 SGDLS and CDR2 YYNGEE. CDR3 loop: CASSVGQGAGYNEQFF.

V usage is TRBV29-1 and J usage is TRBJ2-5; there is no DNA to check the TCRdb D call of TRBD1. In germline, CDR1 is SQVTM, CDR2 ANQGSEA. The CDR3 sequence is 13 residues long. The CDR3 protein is CSVERQGWETQYF. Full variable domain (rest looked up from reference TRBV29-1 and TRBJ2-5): SAVISQKPSRDICQRGTSLTIQCQVDSQVTMMFWYRQQPGQSLTLIATANQGSEATYESGFVIDKFPISRPNLTFSTLTVSNMSPEDSSIYLCSVERQGWETQYFGPGTRLLVL.

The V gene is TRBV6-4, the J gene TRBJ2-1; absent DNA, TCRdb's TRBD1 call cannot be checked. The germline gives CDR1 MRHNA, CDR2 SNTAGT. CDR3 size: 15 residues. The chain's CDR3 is CASSDRAGAYNEQFF.

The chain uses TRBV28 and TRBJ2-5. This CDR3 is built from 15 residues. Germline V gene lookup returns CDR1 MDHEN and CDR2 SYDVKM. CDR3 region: CASSLVQGFEETQYF.

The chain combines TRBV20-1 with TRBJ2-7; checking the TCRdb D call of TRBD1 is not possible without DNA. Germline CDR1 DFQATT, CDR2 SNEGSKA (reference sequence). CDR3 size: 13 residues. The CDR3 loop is CSANRAGGDVQYF.

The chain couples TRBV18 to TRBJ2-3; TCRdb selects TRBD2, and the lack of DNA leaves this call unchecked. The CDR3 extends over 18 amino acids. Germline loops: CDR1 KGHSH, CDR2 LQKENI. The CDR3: CASSLVTSGSLRTDTQYF.

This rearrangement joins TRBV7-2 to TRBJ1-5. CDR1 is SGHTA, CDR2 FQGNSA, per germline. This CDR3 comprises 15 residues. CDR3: CASSYTRTEDQPQHF.

The CDR3 reads CSVSSGTDTQYF. The gene calls are TRBV29-1 and TRBJ2-3. CDR3 length: 12 residues. From germline, CDR1 is SQVTM and CDR2 ANQGSEA.

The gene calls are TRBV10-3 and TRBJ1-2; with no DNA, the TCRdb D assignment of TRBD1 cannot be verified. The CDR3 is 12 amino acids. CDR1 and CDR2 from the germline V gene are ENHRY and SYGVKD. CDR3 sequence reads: CAISDPTGKNTF.

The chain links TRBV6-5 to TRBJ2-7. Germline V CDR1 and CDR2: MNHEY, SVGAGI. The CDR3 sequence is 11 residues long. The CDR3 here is CASRSVYEQYF.

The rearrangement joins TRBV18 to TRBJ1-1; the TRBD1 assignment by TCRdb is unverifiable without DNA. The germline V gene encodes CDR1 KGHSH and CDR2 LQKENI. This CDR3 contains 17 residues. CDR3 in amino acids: CASSPGGAIGANTEAFF.

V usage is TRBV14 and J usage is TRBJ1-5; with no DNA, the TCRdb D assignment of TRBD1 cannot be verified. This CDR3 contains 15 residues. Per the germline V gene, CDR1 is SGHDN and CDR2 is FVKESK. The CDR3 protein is CASSPQPGRNQPQHF. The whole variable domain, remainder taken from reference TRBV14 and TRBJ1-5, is EAGVTQFPSHSVIEKGQTVTLRCDPISGHDNLYWYRRVMGKEIKFLLHFVKESKQDESGMPNNRFLAERTGGTYSTLKVQPAELEDSGVYFCASSPQPGRNQPQHFGDGTRLSIL.

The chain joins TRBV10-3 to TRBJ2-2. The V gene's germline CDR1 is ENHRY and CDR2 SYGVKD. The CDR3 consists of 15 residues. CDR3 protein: CAISERLLNTGELFF.

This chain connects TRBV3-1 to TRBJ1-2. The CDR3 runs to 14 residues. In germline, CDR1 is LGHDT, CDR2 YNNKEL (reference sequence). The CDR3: CASSQEARLYGYTF.

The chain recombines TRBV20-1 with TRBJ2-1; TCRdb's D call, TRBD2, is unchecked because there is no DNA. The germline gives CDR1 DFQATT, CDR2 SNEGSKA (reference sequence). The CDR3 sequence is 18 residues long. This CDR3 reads CSARGRTSGKSSYNEQFF.